One sample yielded the 5 T cell receptor beta chains listed below, sequenced in a study of T cell responses to AZD1222 COVID-19 vaccine. The table came from immunoSEQ multiplex PCR; TCRdb's copy has only in-frame clones and leaves some out. The repertoire holds under 200,000 clones, with 75% to 95% as singletons. Source: peripheral blood, taken on day 0 of AZD1222 vaccination. The receptor set was obtained from an adult in good health.

V usage is TRBV3-1 (or the pseudogene TRBV3-2) and J usage is TRBJ2-3; D ambiguous. Germline assignment: CDR1 LGHDT and CDR2 YNNKEL (reference sequence). Trimming took 2 bases from V and 4 from J, leaving 10 bases between them. CDR3 size: 14 residues. The CDR3 nucleotides read TGTGCCAGCAGCCAATTAACGCTGCCAGATACGCAGTATTTT. It yields the protein CASSQLTLPDTQYF.

A single count supports this clone. The chain uses TRBV29-1 and TRBJ2-1; 8 nucleotides match TRBD1. Germline V gene sequence: CDR1 SQVTM, CDR2 ANQGSEA. The J segment lost 8 bases and the V segment lost 6 bases, leaving 12 bases of the junction unmatched. The length of the CDR3 is 14 residues. In DNA form, the CDR3 reads TGCAGCGTCCCCCCGGGACAGGTGAAAGATGAGCAGTTCTTC. Amino acid sequence: CSVPPGQVKDEQFF.

The chain uses TRBV7-9 and TRBJ1-4, with D hard to call. The CDR3 runs to 12 residues. Between the trimmed V and J ends, which lost 5 bases and 4 bases, there was a span of 5 bases. The germline V gene has CDR1 SEHNR and CDR2 FQNEAQ (reference sequence). The CDR3 coding sequence is TGTGCCAGCAGCGCCGTTAATGAAAAACTGTTTTTT. Protein sequence: CASSAVNEKLFF.

This rearrangement joins TRBV28 to TRBJ1-2, with 8 bases matching TRBD1. CDR3 length: 14 amino acids. V trimming: 5 bases; J trimming: 3 bases; junction bases outside the gene matches: 5. Germline CDR1 reads MDHEN; CDR2 reads SYDVKM. CDR3 in amino acids: CASSPQTGDYGYTF. CDR3 bases: TGTGCCAGCAGTCCCCAGACAGGGGACTATGGCTACACCTTC.

The chain recombines TRBV3-1 (or the pseudogene TRBV3-2) with TRBJ2-7, with D unresolved. Trimming took off 4 bases at V and 5 bases at J, with 18 bases between the two ends. There are 15 residues in the CDR3. From germline, CDR1 is LGHDT and CDR2 YNNKEL (reference sequence). The chain's CDR3 is CASSPRSIVNNEQYF. The CDR3 DNA sequence: TGTGCCAGCAGCCCCAGGTCGATAGTTAATAACGAGCAGTACTTC.